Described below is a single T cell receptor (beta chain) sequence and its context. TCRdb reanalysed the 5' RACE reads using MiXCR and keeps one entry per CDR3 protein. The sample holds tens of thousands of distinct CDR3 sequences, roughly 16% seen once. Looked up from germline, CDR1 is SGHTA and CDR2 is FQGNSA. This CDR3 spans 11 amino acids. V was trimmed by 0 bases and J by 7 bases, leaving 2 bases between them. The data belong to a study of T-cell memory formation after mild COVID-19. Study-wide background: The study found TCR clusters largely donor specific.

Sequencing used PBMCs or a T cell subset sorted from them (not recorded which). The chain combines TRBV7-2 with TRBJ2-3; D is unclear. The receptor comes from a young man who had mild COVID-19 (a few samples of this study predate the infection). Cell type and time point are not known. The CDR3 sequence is CASSLANTQYF. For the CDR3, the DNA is TGTGCCAGCAGCTTAGCGAATACGCAGTATTTT.